These 7 T cell receptor beta chains originate from one sample sequenced in a study of blood T cell repertoires in COVID-19. The assay was immunoSEQ multiplex PCR, and TCRdb's table has in-frame clones only and misses some. The sample contains roughly 430,000 clones, nearly 90% of which appear only once. The source material was PBMCs or T cells enriched from blood (not recorded which). The origin of the receptors is a woman aged 40 to 50 with acute COVID-19.

The chain uses TRBV29-1 and TRBJ1-2; the D gene is possibly TRBD1 (5 bases). The germline gives CDR1 SQVTM, CDR2 ANQGSEA. V lost 5 bases and J lost 0, with 13 bases in between. This CDR3 is 14 amino acids long. The CDR3 protein is CSVFDSPTNYGYTF. The CDR3 DNA reads TGCAGCGTTTTCGACAGTCCGACTAACTATGGCTACACCTTC. Using reference TRBV29-1 and TRBJ1-2 for the parts outside the CDR3, the full variable domain is SAVISQKPSRDICQRGTSLTIQCQVDSQVTMMFWYRQQPGQSLTLIATANQGSEATYESGFVIDKFPISRPNLTFSTLTVSNMSPEDSSIYLCSVFDSPTNYGYTFGSGTRLTVV.

The CDR3 sequence: CASSLYLAGGQAGANVLTF. The CDR3, as DNA: TGCGCCAGCAGCTTGTACCTAGCGGGGGGGCAGGCTGGGGCCAACGTCCTGACTTTC. This chain connects TRBV5-1 to TRBJ2-6; 12 nucleotides align to TRBD2. The CDR3 totals 19 residues. The germline gives CDR1 SGHRS, CDR2 YFSETQ. The V segment lost 1 base and the J segment 2 bases; nucleotides outside the gene matches: 7. Combining the CDR3 with reference TRBV5-1 and TRBJ2-6 gives the whole variable domain KAGVTQTPRYLIKTRGQQVTLSCSPISGHRSVSWYQQTPGQGLQFLFEYFSETQRNKGNFPGRFSGRQFSNSRSEMNVSTLELGDSALYLCASSLYLAGGQAGANVLTFGAGSRLTVL.

This clone occurred once. DNA for the CDR3: TGTGCCAGTATCCCTCGGGACAGGGGATCCTACGAGCAGTACTTC. Protein: CASIPRDRGSYEQYF. The gene calls are TRBV19 and TRBJ2-7; 10 positions agree with TRBD1. This CDR3 region has 15 residues. Germline CDR1 is LNHDA and CDR2 is SQIVND (reference sequence). V was clipped by 7 bases and J by 1 base; unmatched bases: 7.

Notes on this clone: Other DNA sequences in this sample translate to the same CDR3. This chain joins TRBV3-1 (or the pseudogene TRBV3-2) and TRBJ2-3; 12 bases match TRBD2. J gave up 2 bases and V 4 bases, and 7 bases lay outside the gene matches. Looked up from germline, CDR1 is LGHDT and CDR2 is YNNKEL (reference sequence). The CDR3 runs to 17 residues. CDR3 in amino acids: CASSRRLAGDLTDTQYF. The CDR3 DNA reads TGTGCCAGCAGCCGTAGACTAGCGGGGGACCTCACAGATACGCAGTATTTT.

The J gene is TRBJ2-2, the V gene TRBV7-9, with 11 positions matching TRBD2. The CDR3 contains 16 residues. Germline CDR1 reads SEHNR; CDR2 reads FQNEAQ (reference sequence). V was pared by 3 bases and J by 2 bases, with 2 bases of the junction left unmatched. CDR3 sequence reads: CASSLGLAVNTGELFF. As DNA, the CDR3 is TGTGCCAGCAGCTTGGGACTAGCGGTAAACACCGGGGAGCTGTTTTTT.

This chain links TRBV29-1 with TRBJ1-1; the D is unclear. The germline V and J ends were trimmed by 1 base and 3 bases, with 15 bases remaining between them. Germline V gene sequence: CDR1 SQVTM, CDR2 ANQGSEA. The CDR3 totals 15 residues. CDR3 sequence reads: CSVEASKEGYTEAFF. In DNA, the CDR3 is TGCAGCGTTGAAGCTTCAAAGGAGGGTTACACTGAAGCTTTCTTT.

This clone was picked up many times. The rearrangement links TRBV2 to TRBJ2-3; 7 bases are shared with TRBD2. The CDR3 is made up of 13 amino acids. Germline V lookup: CDR1 SNHLY, CDR2 FYNNEI. V shed 9 bases, J shed 4 bases, and the junction held 7 bases outside the gene matches. The DNA for the CDR3 is TGTGCCAGGGCTGGACTAGTCCCAGATACGCAGTATTTT. It codes for CARAGLVPDTQYF.